This T cell receptor (beta chain) was recovered during a study of CD8+CD57+ T cells in acquired aplastic anemia. Study-level background: Yields of DNA that came from sorted CD4+ and CD8+ cells averaged approximately 3.5 ug.

The germline gives CDR1 DFQATT, CDR2 SNEGSKA (reference sequence). V gave up 3 bases and J gave up 4 bases, with 10 bases separating them. The CDR3 runs 14 residues. This clonotype was found many times. Sequencing involved patients with CD8+CD57+ cell expansion previously shown by flow cytometry. With no exception, the patients had severe acquired aplastic anemia. The study profiled TCR beta VDJ and CDR3 using genomic DNA as template. TCRdb called the reads again in MiXCR, with one record for every CDR3 protein. The profile shows around 190,000 distinct CDR3 sequences, approximately 48% of them singletons.

Sequencing was carried out using sorted CD4+, CD8+, or CD8+CD57+ T cells (not recorded which) from PBMCs. The V call is TRBV20-1, the J call TRBJ2-6; the D gene could be TRBD1 or TRBD2 (5 bases each). The clonotype was recovered from a human donor with aplastic anemia. CDR3 in amino acids: CSARGPGGANVLTF. The CDR3 DNA sequence: TGCAGTGCTAGGGGACCGGGGGGGGCCAACGTCCTGACTTTC.